This T cell receptor beta chain is drawn from a study of T cell responses to AZD1222 COVID-19 vaccine. V dropped 4 bases and J dropped 0 bases, with 12 bases sitting between them. The CDR3 is 15 residues long. Germline V gene lookup returns CDR1 SGDLS and CDR2 YYNGEE. Clones were read by immunoSEQ multiplex PCR, and TCRdb kept only the in-frame ones, dropping some. The sample comprises some 81,000 clones, 75% to 95% of which are singletons, and roughly 12% rests with the top ten. The source of this sequence is an adult who received the AZD1222 COVID-19 vaccine. This specimen consisted of peripheral blood, obtained 28 days after the second AZD1222 dose. The V gene is TRBV9, the J gene TRBJ2-3; possibly TRBD2 for D (5 bases). CDR3 in amino acids: CASSSRTASTDTQYF. CDR3 DNA sequence: TGTGCCAGCAGCAGCCGGACTGCTAGCACAGATACGCAGTATTTT.